This T cell receptor beta chain was sequenced for a study of blood T cell repertoires in COVID-19. The overall study: PBMCs, B-cell-depleted T cells, or T cells provided the cDNA or gDNA that made up the material.

The CDR3 contains 15 residues. Germline assignment: CDR1 SGHNT and CDR2 YENEEA. Trimming took 3 bases from V and 6 from J; bases not matched to a gene: 6. Original analysis: Reference gene primer amplification gave nucleated cell count estimates. TCRdb's copy holds only in-frame clones and misses some; the assay was immunoSEQ multiplex PCR. V and J calls and clone size are copied from that table; D and trimming were computed from the DNA. The table has around 99,000 clones, about nine tenths seen once. This TCR came from a man aged 50 to 60 with acute or convalescent COVID-19. V gene TRBV11-3 combines with J gene TRBJ2-1, with 9 nucleotides matching TRBD2. Sequenced material: peripheral blood. In DNA form, the CDR3 reads TGTGCCAGCAGCTTCTATGTAGCGGGAGTCAATGAGCAGTTCTTC. Translating it yields CASSFYVAGVNEQFF. Full variable domain (remainder filled in from reference TRBV11-3 and TRBJ2-1): EAGVVQSPRYKIIEKKQPVAFWCNPISGHNTLYWYLQNLGQGPELLIRYENEEAVDDSQLPKDRFSAERLKGVDSTLKIQPAELGDSAVYLCASSFYVAGVNEQFFGPGTRLTVL.